The source of this TCR beta chain is a study of blood T cell repertoires in COVID-19. Followed over time, Seattle patients had been enrolled while infection was active. Clones were read by immunoSEQ multiplex PCR, and TCRdb kept only the in-frame ones, dropping some. The sample has around 430,000 clones; 70% to 90% are singletons. V dropped 4 bases and J dropped 5; count of bases not matched to a gene: 7. There are 14 residues in the CDR3. Germline CDR1 is ENHRY and CDR2 is SYGVKD. The origin of this receptor is a woman between 50 and 59 years old with COVID-19, enrolled during active disease. V usage is TRBV10-3 and J usage is TRBJ1-2; 7 bases agree with TRBD1. The sequencing sample was made of peripheral blood. In nucleotides, the CDR3 is TGTGCCATCAGTGTCTACAGGGGTGGGTATGGCTACACCTTC. It is translated as CAISVYRGGYGYTF.